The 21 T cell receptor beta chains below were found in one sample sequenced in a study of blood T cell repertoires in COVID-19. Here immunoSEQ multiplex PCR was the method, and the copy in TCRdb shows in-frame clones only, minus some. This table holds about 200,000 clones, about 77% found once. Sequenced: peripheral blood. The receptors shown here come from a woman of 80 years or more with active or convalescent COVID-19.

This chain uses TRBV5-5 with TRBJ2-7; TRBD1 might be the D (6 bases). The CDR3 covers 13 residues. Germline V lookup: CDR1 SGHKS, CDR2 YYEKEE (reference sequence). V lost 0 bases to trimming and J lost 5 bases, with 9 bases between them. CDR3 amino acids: CASSLVRTDEQYF. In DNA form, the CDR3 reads TGTGCCAGCAGCTTGGTTAGGACAGACGAGCAGTACTTC.

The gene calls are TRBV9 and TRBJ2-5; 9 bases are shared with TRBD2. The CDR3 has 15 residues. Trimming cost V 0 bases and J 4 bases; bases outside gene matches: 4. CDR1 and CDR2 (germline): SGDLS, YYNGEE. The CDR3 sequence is CASSVVSGGPETQYF. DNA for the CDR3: TGTGCCAGCAGCGTAGTAAGCGGGGGGCCAGAGACCCAGTACTTC.

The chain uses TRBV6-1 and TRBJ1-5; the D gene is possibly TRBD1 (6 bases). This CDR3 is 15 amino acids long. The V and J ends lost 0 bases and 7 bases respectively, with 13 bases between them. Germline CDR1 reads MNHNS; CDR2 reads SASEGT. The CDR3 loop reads CASSEAGAFGQPQHF. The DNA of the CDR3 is TGTGCCAGCAGTGAAGCGGGGGCTTTCGGACAGCCCCAGCATTTT.

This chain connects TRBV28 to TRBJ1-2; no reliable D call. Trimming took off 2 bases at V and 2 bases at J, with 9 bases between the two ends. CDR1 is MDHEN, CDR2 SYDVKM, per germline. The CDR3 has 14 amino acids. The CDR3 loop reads CASSLQRRNYGYTF. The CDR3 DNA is TGTGCCAGCAGTTTACAAAGGAGGAACTATGGCTACACCTTC.

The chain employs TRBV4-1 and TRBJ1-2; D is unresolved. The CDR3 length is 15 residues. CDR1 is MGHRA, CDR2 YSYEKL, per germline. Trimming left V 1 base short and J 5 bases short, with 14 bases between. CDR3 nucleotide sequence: TGCGCCAGCAGCCAAGCTCCGGGTTTCCTGTATGGCTACACCTTC. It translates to CASSQAPGFLYGYTF.

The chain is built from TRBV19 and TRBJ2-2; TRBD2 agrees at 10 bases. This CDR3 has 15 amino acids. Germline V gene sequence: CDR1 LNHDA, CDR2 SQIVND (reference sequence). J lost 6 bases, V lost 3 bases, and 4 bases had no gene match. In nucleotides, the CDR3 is TGTGCCAGTAGTATCCAGCGGGGGGGAGCCGGGGAGCTGTTTTTT. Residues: CASSIQRGGAGELFF.

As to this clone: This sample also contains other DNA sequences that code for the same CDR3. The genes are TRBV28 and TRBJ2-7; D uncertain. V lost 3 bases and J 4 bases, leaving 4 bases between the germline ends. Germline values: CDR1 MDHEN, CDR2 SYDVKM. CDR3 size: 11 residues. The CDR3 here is CASSLRYEQYF. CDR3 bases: TGTGCCAGCAGTTTGAGATACGAGCAGTACTTC.

CDR3 bases: TGCGCCAGCAGGCGAATAAGCACAGATACGCAGTATTTT. Translation: CASRRISTDTQYF. The chain links TRBV10-2 to TRBJ2-3, with D uncertain. V lost 6 bases and J 0 bases, leaving 7 bases between the germline ends. CDR1 and CDR2 (germline): WSHSY, SAAADI. CDR3 size: 13 residues.

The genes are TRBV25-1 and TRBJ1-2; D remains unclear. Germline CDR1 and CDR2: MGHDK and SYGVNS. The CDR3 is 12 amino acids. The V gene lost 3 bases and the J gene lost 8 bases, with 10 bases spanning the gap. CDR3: CASSDLLGGYTF. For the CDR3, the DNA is TGTGCCAGCAGTGACCTACTGGGCGGCTACACCTTC.

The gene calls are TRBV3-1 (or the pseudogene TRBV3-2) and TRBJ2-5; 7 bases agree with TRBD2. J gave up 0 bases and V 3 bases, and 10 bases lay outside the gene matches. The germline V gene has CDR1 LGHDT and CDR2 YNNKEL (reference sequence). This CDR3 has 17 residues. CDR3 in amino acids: CASSHNRDYKYQETQYF. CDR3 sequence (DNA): TGTGCCAGCAGCCATAACCGGGACTATAAGTACCAAGAGACCCAGTACTTC.

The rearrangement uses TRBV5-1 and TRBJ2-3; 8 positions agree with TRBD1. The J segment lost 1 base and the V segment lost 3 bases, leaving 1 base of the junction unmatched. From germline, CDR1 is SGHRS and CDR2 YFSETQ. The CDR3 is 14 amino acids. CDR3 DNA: TGCGCCAGCAGCTCGGACAGGGGCACAGATACGCAGTATTTT. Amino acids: CASSSDRGTDTQYF.

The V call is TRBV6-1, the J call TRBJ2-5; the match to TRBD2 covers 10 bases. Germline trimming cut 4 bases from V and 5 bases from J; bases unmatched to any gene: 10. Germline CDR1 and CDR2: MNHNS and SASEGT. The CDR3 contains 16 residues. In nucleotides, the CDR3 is TGTGCCAGCAGTGCCTCCGGGACTAGCGTCGGGGAGACCCAGTACTTC. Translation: CASSASGTSVGETQYF.

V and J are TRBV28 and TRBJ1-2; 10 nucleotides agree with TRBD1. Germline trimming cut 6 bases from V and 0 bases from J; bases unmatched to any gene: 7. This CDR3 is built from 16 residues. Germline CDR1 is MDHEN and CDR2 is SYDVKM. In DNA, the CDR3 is TGTGCCAGCAGATCGGGACAGGGGTCTACTAACTATGGCTACACCTTC. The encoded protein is CASRSGQGSTNYGYTF.

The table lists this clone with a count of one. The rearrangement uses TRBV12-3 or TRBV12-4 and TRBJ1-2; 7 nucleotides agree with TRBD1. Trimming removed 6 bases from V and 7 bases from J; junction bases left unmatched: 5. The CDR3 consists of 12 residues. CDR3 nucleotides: TGTGCCAGCAGCGAACAGGGGACTGGCTACACCTTC. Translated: CASSEQGTGYTF.

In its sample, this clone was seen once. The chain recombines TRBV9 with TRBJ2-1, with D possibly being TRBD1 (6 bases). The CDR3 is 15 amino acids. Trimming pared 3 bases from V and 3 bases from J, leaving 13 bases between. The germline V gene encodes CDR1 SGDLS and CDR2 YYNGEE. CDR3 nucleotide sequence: TGTGCCAGCAGCGGAGAGGGGGTAGTCTACAATGAGCAGTTCTTC. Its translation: CASSGEGVVYNEQFF.

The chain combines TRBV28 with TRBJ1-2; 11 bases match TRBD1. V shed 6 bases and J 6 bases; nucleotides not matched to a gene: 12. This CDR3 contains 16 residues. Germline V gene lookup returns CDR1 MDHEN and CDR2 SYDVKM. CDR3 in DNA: TGTGCCAGCAGATTACCCCCGGGACAGGGGGATAATGGCTACACCTTC. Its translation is CASRLPPGQGDNGYTF.

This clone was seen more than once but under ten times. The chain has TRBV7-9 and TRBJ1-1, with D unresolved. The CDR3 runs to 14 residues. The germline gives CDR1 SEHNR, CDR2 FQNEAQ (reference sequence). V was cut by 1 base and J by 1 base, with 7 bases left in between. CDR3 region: CASSLVTGNTEAFF. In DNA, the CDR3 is TGTGCCAGCAGCTTAGTGACGGGGAACACTGAAGCTTTCTTT.

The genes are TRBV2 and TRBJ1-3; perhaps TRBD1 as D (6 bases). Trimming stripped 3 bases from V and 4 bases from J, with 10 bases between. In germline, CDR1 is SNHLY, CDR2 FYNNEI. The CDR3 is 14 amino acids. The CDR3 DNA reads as TGTGCCAGCAGTGATCCAGGGGTAGGAAACACCATATATTTT. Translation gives CASSDPGVGNTIYF.

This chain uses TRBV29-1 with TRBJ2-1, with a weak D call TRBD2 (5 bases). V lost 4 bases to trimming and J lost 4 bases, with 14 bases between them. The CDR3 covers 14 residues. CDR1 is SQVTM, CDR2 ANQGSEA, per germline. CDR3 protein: CSVVYFGEYNEQFF. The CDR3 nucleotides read TGCAGCGTTGTATATTTCGGGGAATACAATGAGCAGTTCTTC.

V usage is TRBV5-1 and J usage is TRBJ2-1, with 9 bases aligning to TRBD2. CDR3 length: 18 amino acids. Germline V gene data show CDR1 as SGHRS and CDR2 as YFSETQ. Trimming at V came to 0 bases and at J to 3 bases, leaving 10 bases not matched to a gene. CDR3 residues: CASSLATIAGDLYNEQFF. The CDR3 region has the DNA TGCGCCAGCAGCTTGGCCACGATAGCGGGGGACCTCTACAATGAGCAGTTCTTC.

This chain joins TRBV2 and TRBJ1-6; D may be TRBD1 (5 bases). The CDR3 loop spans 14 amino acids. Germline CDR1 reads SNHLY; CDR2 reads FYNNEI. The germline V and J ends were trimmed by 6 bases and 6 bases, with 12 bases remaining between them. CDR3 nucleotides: TGTGCCAGCAGCAGCGCCCAGGGTAATTCACCCCTCCACTTT. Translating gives CASSSAQGNSPLHF.